This T cell receptor (beta chain) was recorded in a study of blood T cell repertoires in COVID-19. Whole-study context: COVID-19 samples, acute and convalescent, were from the United States, Italy and Spain. T cells, B-cell-depleted T cells, or PBMCs provided the cDNA or gDNA that served as material.

V dropped 4 bases and J dropped 4 bases, with 12 bases sitting between them. Germline V gene sequence: CDR1 KGHSH, CDR2 LQKENI. The CDR3 runs 14 residues. Under the authors' procedure: Reference gene primer amplification yielded estimated nucleated cell counts. Using immunoSEQ multiplex PCR, the repertoire was profiled, and TCRdb retains in-frame clones only, with some absent. V and J calls and clone size come straight from that table; D and trimming were deduced from the DNA. The table records approximately 210,000 clones, about 86% of them present only once. The clonotype originates from a woman between 45 and 60 years old with acute or convalescent COVID-19. The sequenced sample consisted of peripheral blood. The chain couples TRBV18 to TRBJ2-3, with a weak D call TRBD1 (5 bases). This CDR3 reads CASSHLGVPDTQYF. The CDR3 DNA reads TGTGCCAGCTCACACCTAGGGGTTCCAGATACGCAGTATTTT.